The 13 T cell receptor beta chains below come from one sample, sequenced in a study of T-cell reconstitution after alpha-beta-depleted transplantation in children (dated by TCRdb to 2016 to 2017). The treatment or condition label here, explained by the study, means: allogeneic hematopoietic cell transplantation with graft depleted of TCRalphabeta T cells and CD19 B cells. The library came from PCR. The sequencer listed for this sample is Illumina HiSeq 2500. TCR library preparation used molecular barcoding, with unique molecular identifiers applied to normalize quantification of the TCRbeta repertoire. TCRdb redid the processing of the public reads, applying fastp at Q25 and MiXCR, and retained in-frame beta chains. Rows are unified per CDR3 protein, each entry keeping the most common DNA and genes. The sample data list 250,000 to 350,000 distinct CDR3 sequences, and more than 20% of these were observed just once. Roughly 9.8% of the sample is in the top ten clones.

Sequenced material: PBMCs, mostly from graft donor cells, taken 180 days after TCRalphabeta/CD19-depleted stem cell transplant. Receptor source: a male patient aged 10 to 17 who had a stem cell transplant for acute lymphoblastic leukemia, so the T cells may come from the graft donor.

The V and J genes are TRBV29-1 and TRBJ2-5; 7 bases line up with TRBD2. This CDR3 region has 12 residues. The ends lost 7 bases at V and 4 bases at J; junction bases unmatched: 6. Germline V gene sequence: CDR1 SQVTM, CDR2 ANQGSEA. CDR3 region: CSERGRVETQYF. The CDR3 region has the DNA TGCAGCGAGCGGGGCCGAGTAGAGACCCAGTACTTC.

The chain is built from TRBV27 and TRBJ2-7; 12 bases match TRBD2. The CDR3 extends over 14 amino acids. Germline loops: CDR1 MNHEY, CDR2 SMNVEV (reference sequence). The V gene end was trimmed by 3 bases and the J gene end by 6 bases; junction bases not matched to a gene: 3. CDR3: CASSLTSGSGEQYF. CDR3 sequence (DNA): TGTGCCAGCAGTTTGACTAGCGGGAGCGGCGAGCAGTACTTC.

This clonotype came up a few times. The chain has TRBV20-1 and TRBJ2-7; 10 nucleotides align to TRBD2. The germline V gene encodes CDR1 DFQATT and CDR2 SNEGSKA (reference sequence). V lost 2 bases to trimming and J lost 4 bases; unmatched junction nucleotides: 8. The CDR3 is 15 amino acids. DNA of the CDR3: TGCAGTGCTAGACTCCCGGCTAGCGGGAGTTACGAGCAGTACTTC. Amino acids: CSARLPASGSYEQYF.

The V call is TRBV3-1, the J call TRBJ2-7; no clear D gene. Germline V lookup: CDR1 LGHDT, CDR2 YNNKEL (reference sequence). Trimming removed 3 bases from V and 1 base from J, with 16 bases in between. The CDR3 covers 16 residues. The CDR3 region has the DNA TGTGCCAGCAGCCACGTTTCCACCCTCGGTTCCTACGAGCAGTACTTC. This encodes CASSHVSTLGSYEQYF.

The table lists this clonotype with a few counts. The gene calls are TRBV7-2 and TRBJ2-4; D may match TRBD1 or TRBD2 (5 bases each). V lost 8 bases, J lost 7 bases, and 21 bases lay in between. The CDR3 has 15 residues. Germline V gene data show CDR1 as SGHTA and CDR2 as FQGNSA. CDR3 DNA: TGTGCCAGCGAGAAAACGGGGCAGGGTGAGAACATTCAGTACTTC. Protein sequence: CASEKTGQGENIQYF.

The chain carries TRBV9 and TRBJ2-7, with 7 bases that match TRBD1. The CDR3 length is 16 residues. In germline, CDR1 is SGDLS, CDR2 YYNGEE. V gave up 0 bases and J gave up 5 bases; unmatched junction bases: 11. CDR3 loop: CASSVATTGSPDEQYF. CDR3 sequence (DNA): TGTGCCAGCAGCGTAGCTACGACAGGGAGCCCAGACGAGCAGTACTTC.

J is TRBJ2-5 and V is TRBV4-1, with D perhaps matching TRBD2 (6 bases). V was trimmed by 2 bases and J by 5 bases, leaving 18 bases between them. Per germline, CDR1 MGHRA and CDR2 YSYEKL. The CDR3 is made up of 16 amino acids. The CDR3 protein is CASSQTIADQRETQYF. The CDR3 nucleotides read TGCGCCAGCAGCCAAACGATAGCGGACCAGCGGGAGACCCAGTACTTC.

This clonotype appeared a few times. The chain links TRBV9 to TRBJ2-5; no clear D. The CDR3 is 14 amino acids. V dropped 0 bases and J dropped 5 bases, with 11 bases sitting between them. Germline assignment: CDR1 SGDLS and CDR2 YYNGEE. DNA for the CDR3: TGTGCCAGCAGCGTAGGTTATCCGACCGAGACCCAGTACTTC. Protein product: CASSVGYPTETQYF.

CDR3 bases: TGTGCCAGCAGCGCCAGGGAAGGAGCCACAGATACGCAGTATTTT. This gives the protein CASSAREGATDTQYF. The chain has TRBV9 and TRBJ2-3; D may be TRBD1 (5 bases). The CDR3 extends over 15 amino acids. Germline CDR1 SGDLS, CDR2 YYNGEE. V was cut by 3 bases and J by 2 bases, with 13 bases left in between.

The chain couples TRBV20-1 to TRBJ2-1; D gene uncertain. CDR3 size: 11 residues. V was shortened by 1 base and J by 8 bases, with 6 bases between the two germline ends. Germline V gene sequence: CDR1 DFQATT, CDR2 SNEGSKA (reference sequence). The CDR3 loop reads CSARGFYEQFF. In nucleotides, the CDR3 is TGCAGTGCTAGAGGCTTCTATGAGCAGTTCTTC.

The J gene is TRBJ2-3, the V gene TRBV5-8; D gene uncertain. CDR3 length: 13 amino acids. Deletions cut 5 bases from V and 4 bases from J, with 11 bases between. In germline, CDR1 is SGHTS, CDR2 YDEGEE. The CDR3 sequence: CASSWSFPDTQYF. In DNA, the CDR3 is TGTGCCAGCAGTTGGAGCTTCCCAGATACGCAGTATTTT. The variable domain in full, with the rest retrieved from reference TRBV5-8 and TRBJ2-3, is EAGVTQSPTHLIKTRGQQATLRCSPISGHTSVYWYQQALGLGLQFLLWYDEGEERNRGNFPPRFSGRQFPNYSSELNVNALELEDSALYLCASSWSFPDTQYFGPGTRLTVL.

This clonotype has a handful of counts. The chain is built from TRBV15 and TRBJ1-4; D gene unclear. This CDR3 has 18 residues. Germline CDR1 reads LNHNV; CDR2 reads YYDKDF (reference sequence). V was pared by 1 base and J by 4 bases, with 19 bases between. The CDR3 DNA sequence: TGTGCCACCAGCAGAGCGGGTAGCGTTAGGTCGTTTAATGAAAAACTGTTTTTT. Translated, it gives CATSRAGSVRSFNEKLFF. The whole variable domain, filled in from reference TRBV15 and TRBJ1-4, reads DAMVIQNPRYQVTQFGKPVTLSCSQTLNHNVMYWYQQKSSQAPKLLFHYYDKDFNNEADTPDNFQSRRPNTSFCFLDIRSPGLGDTAMYLCATSRAGSVRSFNEKLFFGSGTQLSVL.

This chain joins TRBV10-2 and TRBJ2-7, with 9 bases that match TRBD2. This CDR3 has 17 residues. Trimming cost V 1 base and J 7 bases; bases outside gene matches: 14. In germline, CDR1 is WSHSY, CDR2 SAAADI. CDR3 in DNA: TGCGCCAGCAGTGAGTTAGCGGGAGTGCCTAAAAAGGTAGAGCAGTACTTC. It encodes CASSELAGVPKKVEQYF.